This T cell receptor (beta chain) is drawn from a study of cytomegalovirus exposure and HLA in healthy donors. About the research overall: A preliminary data release comprised around 85 million unique TCRs obtained from HLA-typed donors. Overall study results and limits: One variant, a missense change in DCLRE1C, was linked in a later analysis to TCR beta V- and J-gene trimming. The investigators catalogued 150 to 200 TCR beta chains as cytomegalovirus-associated.

On this clone: As yet, its antigen is unknown.

The germline gives CDR1 SNHLY, CDR2 FYNNEI. This CDR3 is 13 amino acids long. V was trimmed by 6 bases and J by 5 bases, leaving 11 bases between them. The PCR was carried out with 60 Vbeta primers and 13 Jbeta primers. The protocol was immunoSEQ multiplex PCR, while the TCRdb copy is restricted to in-frame clones and leaves out a portion. The sample has 110,000 or so clones; just under 70% are singletons. The receptor was derived from a woman in her sixties or seventies in good health and CMV-seropositive. The sequencing input was PBMCs. The V call is TRBV2, the J call TRBJ1-5; D remains unclear. The CDR3 sequence: CASRPAGYQPQHF. The CDR3 bases are TGTGCCAGCAGGCCAGCAGGTTATCAGCCCCAGCATTTT.